The 32 T cell receptor beta chains listed next were all sequenced from one sample in a study of blood T cell repertoires in COVID-19. Here immunoSEQ multiplex PCR was the method, and the copy in TCRdb shows in-frame clones only, minus some. The sample lists a few hundred thousand clones, 80% to 90% occurring once. The sequenced sample was PBMCs or T cells enriched from blood (not recorded which). Receptors originate from a man aged 18-30 years who had recovered from COVID-19.

V usage is TRBV7-6 and J usage is TRBJ1-3; 9 positions agree with TRBD1. Germline V gene lookup returns CDR1 SGHVS and CDR2 FNYEAQ. The CDR3 is made up of 15 amino acids. After removal of 3 bases from V and 2 bases from J, the junction contained 2 bases not matched to a gene. CDR3 coding DNA: TGTGCCAGCAGCTTGGGACAGGGAACTGGAAACACCATATATTTT. Encoded protein: CASSLGQGTGNTIYF.

This sequence joins TRBV4-3 and TRBJ2-1; 10 bases fit TRBD1. The CDR3 is made up of 13 amino acids. CDR1 and CDR2 from the germline V gene are LGHNA and YSLEER. V shed 4 bases and J 15 bases; nucleotides not matched to a gene: 9. CDR3 protein: CASSLETGGIPFF. CDR3 sequence (DNA): TGCGCCAGCAGCCTAGAGACAGGGGGCATACCGTTCTTC.

The chain combines TRBV27 with TRBJ2-1, with D tentatively TRBD1 (7 bases). This CDR3 comprises 16 residues. Germline V lookup: CDR1 MNHEY, CDR2 SMNVEV (reference sequence). V gave up 3 bases and J gave up 9 bases, with 21 bases separating them. CDR3 amino acids: CASSFLRGAEEREQFF. In nucleotides, the CDR3 is TGTGCCAGCAGTTTCCTCAGGGGGGCGGAGGAGCGTGAGCAGTTCTTC.

This clone was observed a few times. The chain recombines TRBV5-1 with TRBJ1-2; 8 positions agree with TRBD1. The CDR3 runs to 15 residues. Germline loops: CDR1 SGHRS, CDR2 YFSETQ. J gave up 1 base and V 4 bases, and 6 bases lay outside the gene matches. CDR3 nucleotide sequence: TGCGCCAGCAGCCTGACAGGGGATAATAACTATGGCTACACCTTC. Translation: CASSLTGDNNYGYTF.

This chain links TRBV3-1 (or the pseudogene TRBV3-2) with TRBJ1-1; possible D gene TRBD1, 6 bases. The germline CDR1 and CDR2 sequences are LGHDT and YNNKEL (reference sequence). The CDR3 loop spans 15 amino acids. V lost 0 bases and J 6 bases, leaving 14 bases between the germline ends. CDR3 loop: CASSQDRGAYAEAFF. The DNA for the CDR3 is TGTGCCAGCAGCCAAGATCGGGGGGCATACGCTGAAGCTTTCTTT.

The V and J genes are TRBV7-9 and TRBJ1-1; 10 bases match TRBD1. V trimming: 3 bases; J trimming: 3 bases; junction bases outside the gene matches: 4. CDR3 size: 15 residues. Germline values: CDR1 SEHNR, CDR2 FQNEAQ (reference sequence). As DNA, the CDR3 is TGTGCCAGCAGCTTTCTGACAGGGGGCTACACTGAAGCTTTCTTT. Its protein product is CASSFLTGGYTEAFF.

This clone was counted once. One end of the junction fails to match germline, which may point to a read error. The chain employs TRBV6-5 and TRBJ1-5, with 8 bases that match TRBD1. This CDR3 is built from 14 residues. Germline V gives CDR1 MNHEY, CDR2 SVGAGI. CDR3 sequence: CASRADRVHQLQHF. The CDR3 DNA reads as TGTGCCAGCAGGGCGGACAGGGTCCATCAGCTCCAGCATTTT.

The V and J genes are TRBV5-1 and TRBJ2-5, with 11 bases fitting TRBD2. Germline V CDR1 and CDR2: SGHRS, YFSETQ. This CDR3 spans 14 amino acids. V lost 4 bases to trimming and J lost 5 bases; unmatched junction nucleotides: 4. This CDR3 reads CASSPTSGIETQYF. In DNA, the CDR3 is TGCGCCAGCAGCCCGACTAGCGGGATTGAGACCCAGTACTTC.

The chain recombines TRBV4-3 with TRBJ2-3; 16 bases agree with TRBD2. Germline lookup yields CDR1 LGHNA and CDR2 YSLEER. V lost 3 bases and J lost 0; bases outside the gene matches: 9. The CDR3 consists of 20 residues. The CDR3, as DNA: TGCGCCAGCAGCCAGGACCCACCGGGACTAGCGGGAGGGAGCACAGATACGCAGTATTTT. Its translation is CASSQDPPGLAGGSTDTQYF.

CDR3 DNA: TGTGCCAGCACCACAGCCAGTGGCAGGGCTAACTATGGCTACACCTTC. Encoded protein: CASTTASGRANYGYTF. The rearrangement links TRBV2 to TRBJ1-2; D might be TRBD1 (5 bases). Germline assignment: CDR1 SNHLY and CDR2 FYNNEI. The germline V and J ends were trimmed by 7 bases and 0 bases, with 18 bases remaining between them. The CDR3 sequence is 16 residues long.

This chain connects TRBV6-2 or TRBV6-3 to TRBJ1-5; 8 nucleotides line up with TRBD1. This CDR3 region has 14 residues. Trimming cost V 3 bases and J 6 bases; bases outside gene matches: 4. Germline loops: CDR1 MNHEY, CDR2 SVGEGT. The CDR3: CASSYTGGGQPQHF. Here the CDR3 DNA reads TGTGCCAGCAGTTATACAGGGGGAGGTCAGCCCCAGCATTTT.

The chain uses TRBV7-6 and TRBJ2-1; perhaps TRBD2 as D (5 bases). The CDR3 sequence is 15 residues long. V shed 6 bases and J shed 2 bases, with 14 bases lying between them. CDR1 and CDR2 from the germline V gene are SGHVS and FNYEAQ. CDR3 amino acids: CASSFGGSTYNEQFF. As DNA, the CDR3 is TGTGCCAGCAGTTTTGGAGGCAGCACCTACAATGAGCAGTTCTTC. Together with reference TRBV7-6 and TRBJ2-1, the CDR3 gives the full variable domain: GAGVSQSPRYKVTKRGQDVALRCDPISGHVSLYWYRQALGQGPEFLTYFNYEAQQDKSGLPNDRFSAERPEGSISTLTIQRTEQRDSAMYRCASSFGGSTYNEQFFGPGTRLTVL.

This chain uses TRBV5-6 with TRBJ2-7; maybe TRBD2 (6 bases). V was trimmed by 2 bases and J by 2 bases, leaving 11 bases between them. CDR3 length: 14 residues. The germline V gene has CDR1 SGHDT and CDR2 YYEEEE. The CDR3 region is CASSFGGSTYEQYF. The CDR3 nucleotides read TGTGCCAGCAGCTTCGGGGGATCTACCTACGAGCAGTACTTC.

The gene calls are TRBV5-5 and TRBJ2-2; no clear D. There are 11 residues in the CDR3. V was cut by 5 bases and J by 4 bases, with 3 bases left in between. CDR1 and CDR2 (germline): SGHKS, YYEKEE (reference sequence). The CDR3: CASSSTGELFF. Here the CDR3 DNA reads TGTGCCAGCAGTAGCACCGGGGAGCTGTTTTTT.

The CDR3 is CASSLAGSYEQYF. The CDR3 bases are TGTGCCAGCAGTTTGGCGGGAAGCTACGAGCAGTACTTC. V is TRBV27 and J is TRBJ2-7; the D gene is possibly TRBD2 (6 bases). Trimming removed 3 bases from V and 3 bases from J, with 9 bases in between. CDR1 and CDR2 (germline): MNHEY, SMNVEV (reference sequence). The CDR3 covers 13 residues.

The rearrangement joins TRBV7-2 to TRBJ2-5, with 10 bases lining up with TRBD2. The CDR3 runs to 19 residues. Germline assignment: CDR1 SGHTA and CDR2 FQGNSA. Trimming cost V 4 bases and J 3 bases; bases outside gene matches: 17. CDR3 sequence reads: CASSSPGTSAKRGKETQYF. The DNA for the CDR3 is TGTGCCAGCAGCTCTCCCGGGACTAGCGCTAAAAGGGGAAAAGAGACCCAGTACTTC. The full variable domain, in which reference TRBV7-2 and TRBJ2-5 provide the parts outside the CDR3, is GAGVSQSPSNKVTEKGKDVELRCDPISGHTALYWYRQSLGQGLEFLIYFQGNSAPDKSGLPSDRFSAERTGGSVSTLTIQRTQQEDSAVYLCASSSPGTSAKRGKETQYFGPGTRLLVL.

V and J are TRBV27 and TRBJ2-7; 7 bases are a match to TRBD1. This CDR3 contains 15 residues. Germline trimming cut 7 bases from V and 7 bases from J; bases unmatched to any gene: 16. Germline values: CDR1 MNHEY, CDR2 SMNVEV (reference sequence). DNA for the CDR3: TGTGCCAGCACCCCAACAGGGGCGGGTCTGTATGAGCAGTACTTC. Translation: CASTPTGAGLYEQYF.

The J gene is TRBJ2-3, the V gene TRBV7-9; a possible D gene is TRBD1 (5 bases). Germline V lookup: CDR1 SEHNR, CDR2 FQNEAQ (reference sequence). This CDR3 spans 15 amino acids. The V and J ends lost 5 bases and 2 bases respectively, with 14 bases between them. CDR3 amino acids: CASSPRKGPTDTQYF. The CDR3 DNA sequence: TGTGCCAGCAGCCCCCGAAAGGGGCCCACAGATACGCAGTATTTT. Full variable domain (missing parts from reference TRBV7-9 and TRBJ2-3): DTGVSQNPRHKITKRGQNVTFRCDPISEHNRLYWYRQTLGQGPEFLTYFQNEAQLEKSRLLSDRFSAERPKGSFSTLEIQRTEQGDSAMYLCASSPRKGPTDTQYFGPGTRLTVL.

The V call is TRBV6-5, the J call TRBJ1-2; D is uncertain. V was cut by 0 bases and J by 5 bases, with 16 bases left in between. The CDR3 consists of 16 residues. Germline loops: CDR1 MNHEY, CDR2 SVGAGI. CDR3 sequence: CASSYSYRQAVYGYTF. The DNA for the CDR3 is TGTGCCAGCAGTTACTCGTATAGGCAGGCAGTATATGGCTACACCTTC.

This rearrangement joins TRBV9 to TRBJ2-2; D might be TRBD2 (5 bases). Trimming shortened V by 4 bases and J by 1 base, and 11 bases separated the two germline ends. The CDR3 is 15 residues long. Germline CDR1 reads SGDLS; CDR2 reads YYNGEE. CDR3 sequence: CASSLKLENTGELFF. The CDR3 nucleotides read TGTGCCAGCAGCCTAAAACTAGAGAACACCGGGGAGCTGTTTTTT.

CDR3 bases: TGTGCCAGCAGCGTAGGCGCGGGAGGGCCTGGTAGGAATGAGCAGTTCTTC. Translated: CASSVGAGGPGRNEQFF. J is TRBJ2-1 and V is TRBV9; TRBD2 matches at 9 bases. The J segment lost 7 bases and the V segment lost 0 bases, leaving 11 bases of the junction unmatched. The length of the CDR3 is 17 residues. The germline V gene has CDR1 SGDLS and CDR2 YYNGEE.

The chain is built from TRBV19 and TRBJ1-6; TRBD1 agrees at 7 bases. The CDR3 covers 16 residues. The germline V gene encodes CDR1 LNHDA and CDR2 SQIVND (reference sequence). V was pared by 3 bases and J by 6 bases, with 8 bases of the junction left unmatched. This CDR3 is CASSIDRDGTNSPLHF. The CDR3 DNA sequence: TGTGCCAGTAGTATCGACAGGGACGGGACTAATTCACCCCTCCACTTT.

The chain employs TRBV29-1 and TRBJ1-4; D ambiguous. V was shortened by 4 bases and J by 8 bases, with 17 bases between the two germline ends. The CDR3 totals 14 residues. Germline CDR1 reads SQVTM; CDR2 reads ANQGSEA. The CDR3 bases are TGCAGCGTTGTTACCGGAGGGATGGGGGAAAAACTGTTTTTT. Its translation: CSVVTGGMGEKLFF.

The rearrangement uses TRBV2 and TRBJ2-2, with 11 nucleotides matching TRBD2. V trimming: 7 bases; J trimming: 1 base; junction bases outside the gene matches: 8. CDR1 and CDR2 (germline): SNHLY, FYNNEI. The CDR3 loop spans 17 amino acids. CDR3 amino acids: CASTHLGTSGNTGELFF. The CDR3 DNA reads TGTGCCAGCACCCACCTGGGGACTAGCGGGAACACCGGGGAGCTGTTTTTT.

The rearrangement links TRBV7-6 to TRBJ2-1, with 10 bases lining up with TRBD2. In germline, CDR1 is SGHVS, CDR2 FNYEAQ. Trimming took 5 bases from V and 4 from J; bases not matched to a gene: 11. CDR3 length: 17 residues. The CDR3 DNA reads TGTGCCAGCAGCCCCGAAGTACTAGCGGGGCCTTACAATGAGCAGTTCTTC. This encodes CASSPEVLAGPYNEQFF.

The chain has TRBV4-1 and TRBJ1-2; D unresolved. V was pared by 1 base and J by 7 bases, with 10 bases between. Per the germline V gene, CDR1 is MGHRA and CDR2 is YSYEKL. This CDR3 comprises 13 residues. The CDR3 DNA reads TGCGCCAGCAGCCAAGTAGGAGACGGTGGCTACACCTTC. Translating it yields CASSQVGDGGYTF.

The chain links TRBV19 to TRBJ2-1; D unresolved. The CDR3 runs to 14 residues. Trimming took off 6 bases at V and 7 bases at J, with 16 bases between the two ends. Germline V CDR1 and CDR2: LNHDA, SQIVND (reference sequence). The CDR3, as DNA: TGTGCCAGTAGCCATCGCGGCCCCTCAAATGAGCAGTTCTTC. This gives the protein CASSHRGPSNEQFF.

The rearrangement joins TRBV11-2 to TRBJ2-2; TRBD2 agrees at 8 bases. Trimming at V came to 5 bases and at J to 6 bases, leaving 8 bases not matched to a gene. Germline V gene sequence: CDR1 SGHAT, CDR2 FQNNGV. The CDR3 sequence is 15 residues long. CDR3 coding DNA: TGTGCCAGCAGCCCGGGGGGGCTCCTCTCCGGGGAGCTGTTTTTT. Encoded protein: CASSPGGLLSGELFF.

DNA for the CDR3: TGCAGTGCTAGTGGGCGTCCAGGGCAGCCCCAGCATTTT. Translation gives CSASGRPGQPQHF. This chain uses TRBV20-1 with TRBJ1-5; the D gene is possibly TRBD1 (5 bases). V gave up 3 bases and J gave up 7 bases, with 13 bases separating them. Germline CDR1 reads DFQATT; CDR2 reads SNEGSKA (reference sequence). CDR3 size: 13 residues.

The V call is TRBV29-1, the J call TRBJ1-2; D is unclear. V lost 6 bases and J lost 0, with 11 bases in between. This CDR3 has 13 amino acids. CDR1 SQVTM and CDR2 ANQGSEA come from the germline V gene. CDR3 amino acids: CSVPSDTNYGYTF. The CDR3 DNA sequence: TGCAGCGTCCCCTCAGATACTAACTATGGCTACACCTTC.

The chain uses TRBV25-1 and TRBJ1-2; D might be TRBD1 (5 bases). The V and J ends lost 1 base and 4 bases respectively, with 13 bases between them. Germline assignment: CDR1 MGHDK and CDR2 SYGVNS. The CDR3 spans 15 residues. The CDR3, as DNA: TGTGCCAGCAGTGAATTACGGGACTTTGGCTATGGCTACACCTTC. It yields the protein CASSELRDFGYGYTF.

The J gene is TRBJ1-6, the V gene TRBV3-1 (or the pseudogene TRBV3-2), with D possibly TRBD1 on 5 matching bases. This CDR3 is built from 14 residues. V lost 2 bases and J lost 7, with 9 bases in between. Germline-derived CDR1 and CDR2 are LGHDT and YNNKEL (reference sequence). The CDR3 nucleotides read TGTGCCAGCAGCCAAATGACAGAGAATTCACCCCTCCACTTT. Translated, it gives CASSQMTENSPLHF.